This TCR beta chain emerged from a study of T cell responses to AZD1222 COVID-19 vaccine. The study's findings and limits: Scientists sampled the repertoires only once the peak T cell response had passed.

Sequenced by immunoSEQ multiplex PCR; TCRdb stores in-frame clones only, minus some. Of about 83,000 clones listed, 85% to 90% are singletons. Worth noting for this clone: What it recognizes is unknown. Other DNA sequences in the same sample also yield this CDR3.

Germline CDR1 reads SGHTA; CDR2 reads FQGTGA. V was cut by 4 bases and J by 0 bases, with 0 bases left in between. The CDR3 has 12 amino acids. The V and J genes are TRBV7-3 and TRBJ2-2; D is undetermined. This material consisted of peripheral blood, taken on day 0 of AZD1222 vaccination. The clonotype was recovered from an adult in good health. The CDR3 sequence is CASSSNTGELFF. As DNA, the CDR3 is TGTGCCAGCAGCTCGAACACCGGGGAGCTGTTTTTT.